This TCR beta chain was captured in a study of shared clonotypes between healthy human individuals. Whole-study findings and limits: Several donors shared about 4.8% of their naive CD4 clonotypes. Tissue TCR repertoires likely differ from these blood-only repertoires. Donors were few, which limited the genetic and exposure-history diversity represented.

This clone was seen a few times. The antigen is undetermined. The CDR3 covers 15 residues. Germline V gene sequence: CDR1 SGDLS, CDR2 YYNGEE. V dropped 4 bases and J dropped 4 bases, with 17 bases sitting between them. The table came from immunoSEQ multiplex PCR; TCRdb's copy has only in-frame clones and leaves some out. The table records about 1.1 million clones, around 78% of them present only once. The sample consisted of memory CD4+ T cells from PBMCs. Indicated subset: CD45RA-negative fraction. The source is a man younger than 30 in good health. Some clones in this sample may be carry-over from other donors' samples. The chain couples TRBV9 to TRBJ2-5; D perhaps matches TRBD2 (6 bases). The CDR3 sequence is CASSPSEGGVETQYF. CDR3 nucleotides: TGTGCCAGCAGCCCTTCCGAGGGAGGCGTAGAGACCCAGTACTTC.